Listed here are 21 T cell receptor beta chains from one sample, sequenced in a study of identifying expanded T cells in peripheral blood. Profiled with immunoSEQ multiplex PCR; TCRdb holds only in-frame clones, not every one. This table has under 150,000 clones, approximately 86% appearing once. Sample: blood. These receptors were collected from a person aged 18-70 years in good health.

This chain connects TRBV6-6 to TRBJ2-5; TRBD1 aligns across 9 bases. Per germline, CDR1 MNHNY and CDR2 SVGAGI (reference sequence). V trimming: 5 bases; J trimming: 2 bases; junction bases outside the gene matches: 3. The CDR3 runs 14 residues. The CDR3 nucleotides are TGTGCCAGCAGTCAGGGACAGGGACAAGAGACCCAGTACTTC. Amino acids: CASSQGQGQETQYF.

The chain employs TRBV5-1 and TRBJ2-5, with D perhaps given as TRBD1 or TRBD2 (6 bases each). There are 15 residues in the CDR3. V shed 3 bases and J shed 2 bases, with 14 bases lying between them. Germline CDR1 SGHRS, CDR2 YFSETQ. This chain's CDR3 is CASSSRGARQETQYF. Written as DNA, the CDR3 is TGCGCCAGCAGCTCGAGGGGGGCCAGGCAAGAGACCCAGTACTTC.

The V gene is TRBV28, the J gene TRBJ2-4; 9 bases agree with TRBD2. The J segment lost 7 bases and the V segment lost 5 bases, leaving 3 bases of the junction unmatched. The CDR3 runs to 13 residues. Looked up from germline, CDR1 is MDHEN and CDR2 is SYDVKM. As DNA, the CDR3 is TGTGCCAGCAGTACCGGGACTAGCAACATTCAGTACTTC. As protein: CASSTGTSNIQYF.

The CDR3: CASSLDDRGLGGYTF. As DNA, the CDR3 is TGTGCCAGCAGCTTAGATGACAGGGGTCTCGGCGGCTACACCTTC. This chain joins TRBV7-9 and TRBJ1-2; 8 bases fit TRBD1. Trimming took 1 base from V and 8 from J; bases not matched to a gene: 9. The CDR3 extends over 15 amino acids. CDR1 is SEHNR and CDR2 is FQNEAQ in the germline V gene (reference sequence).

This clone was observed a single time. This chain links TRBV10-3 with TRBJ2-6; 8 bases line up with TRBD1. V shed 6 bases and J 0 bases; nucleotides not matched to a gene: 7. Looked up from germline, CDR1 is ENHRY and CDR2 is SYGVKD. This CDR3 comprises 17 residues. CDR3 nucleotide sequence: TGTGCCATCAGGGGACAGGAGGTGCTCTCTGGGGCCAACGTCCTGACTTTC. Amino acid sequence: CAIRGQEVLSGANVLTF.

The chain is built from TRBV28 and TRBJ1-5; 12 nucleotides match TRBD1. Per the germline V gene, CDR1 is MDHEN and CDR2 is SYDVKM. V was clipped by 2 bases and J by 11 bases; unmatched bases: 7. The CDR3 length is 15 residues. The CDR3 DNA sequence: TGTGCCAGCAGTTTAAGTGGGACAGGGGGCTTAGCCCAGCATTTT. Its protein is CASSLSGTGGLAQHF.

This chain connects TRBV5-4 to TRBJ2-7, with D unclear. V was trimmed by 0 bases and J by 0 bases, leaving 7 bases between them. The CDR3 length is 14 residues. Germline V CDR1 and CDR2: SGHNT, YYREEE (reference sequence). CDR3 region: CASSLDVNSYEQYF. Written as DNA, the CDR3 is TGTGCCAGCAGCTTGGATGTCAACTCCTACGAGCAGTACTTC.

The rearrangement uses TRBV6-6 and TRBJ2-7, with TRBD2 identical over 8 bases. The CDR3 runs 14 residues. Germline lookup yields CDR1 MNHNY and CDR2 SVGAGI (reference sequence). J lost 3 bases, V lost 5 bases, and 6 bases had no gene match. The DNA for the CDR3 is TGTGCCAGCAGTCCGGGGGGGATCAGCTACGAGCAGTACTTC. It is translated as CASSPGGISYEQYF.

The chain joins TRBV19 to TRBJ2-3; 7 bases fit TRBD2. The CDR3 sequence is 13 residues long. The junction had 9 bases not matched to a gene; V was cut back by 5 bases and J by 10 bases. Germline-derived CDR1 and CDR2 are LNHDA and SQIVND (reference sequence). The CDR3 reads CASSQGGIVSQYF. The CDR3, as DNA: TGTGCCAGTAGTCAGGGAGGGATCGTATCGCAGTATTTT.

CDR3 amino acids: CASSQEVAGGKNIQYF. In DNA, the CDR3 is TGCGCCAGCAGCCAGGAGGTAGCGGGGGGGAAAAACATTCAGTACTTC. The chain combines TRBV5-1 with TRBJ2-4; 11 nucleotides line up with TRBD2. This CDR3 comprises 16 residues. CDR1 is SGHRS, CDR2 YFSETQ, per germline. V shed 4 bases, J shed 4 bases, and the junction held 7 bases outside the gene matches.

This clone was detected a few times. The chain is built from TRBV5-5 and TRBJ1-4, with D tentatively TRBD1 (5 bases). CDR1 is SGHKS, CDR2 YYEKEE, per germline (reference sequence). Trimming took off 9 bases at V and 0 bases at J, with 15 bases between the two ends. This CDR3 has 15 residues. CDR3 in amino acids: CATRQRNTTNEKLFF. The CDR3 bases are TGTGCCACCCGACAGCGAAATACAACTAATGAAAAACTGTTTTTT.

This clone has only one observation. The rearrangement joins TRBV5-1 to TRBJ1-1; D is perhaps TRBD1 (5 bases). The V gene's germline CDR1 is SGHRS and CDR2 YFSETQ. The V gene lost 0 bases and the J gene lost 6 bases, with 12 bases spanning the gap. The CDR3 is 14 amino acids. The CDR3 DNA is TGCGCCAGCAGCTTGGAAAGGGCGGGGGCTGAAGCTTTCTTT. Its translation: CASSLERAGAEAFF.

This sequence joins TRBV7-8 and TRBJ1-6; D unresolved. V was trimmed by 3 bases and J by 10 bases, leaving 16 bases between them. Germline CDR1 and CDR2: SGHVS and FQNEAQ. The CDR3 spans 15 residues. The CDR3 nucleotides read TGTGCCAGCAGCTTCCTCACAGCTAAAGACTCACCCCTCCACTTT. It yields the protein CASSFLTAKDSPLHF.

The chain is built from TRBV5-1 and TRBJ2-2; 11 nucleotides match TRBD2. The CDR3 loop spans 15 amino acids. Germline V lookup: CDR1 SGHRS, CDR2 YFSETQ. With 3 bases clipped from V and 6 bases from J, the junction kept 4 bases outside the gene matches. The CDR3 loop is CASSWALAGAGELFF. CDR3 sequence (DNA): TGCGCCAGCAGCTGGGCACTAGCGGGGGCCGGGGAGCTGTTTTTT.

CDR3 DNA: TGTGCCAGCAGCCCCCGCTCAGGGGGCTCCTACAATGAGCAGTTCTTC. It specifies CASSPRSGGSYNEQFF. V and J are TRBV7-3 and TRBJ2-1; TRBD1 matches at 7 bases. From germline, CDR1 is SGHTA and CDR2 FQGTGA. This CDR3 comprises 16 residues. The trim removed 5 bases at V and 0 bases at J, leaving 7 bases unmatched.

The gene calls are TRBV7-8 and TRBJ2-5; 7 bases match TRBD2. The V gene's germline CDR1 is SGHVS and CDR2 FQNEAQ. This CDR3 contains 13 residues. V lost 2 bases and J lost 10; bases outside the gene matches: 7. Here the CDR3 reads CASSLHVGEGQYF. CDR3 nucleotides: TGTGCCAGCAGCTTACACGTAGGGGAGGGCCAGTACTTC.

CDR3 loop: CASSLKGGNQPQHF. In DNA, the CDR3 is TGTGCCAGCAGCTTAAAAGGGGGCAATCAGCCCCAGCATTTT. The chain recombines TRBV7-8 with TRBJ1-5; possibly TRBD1 for D (5 bases). V was shortened by 2 bases and J by 2 bases, with 7 bases between the two germline ends. CDR3 length equals 14 residues. CDR1 and CDR2 (germline): SGHVS, FQNEAQ.

The chain uses TRBV7-6 and TRBJ2-7; perhaps TRBD1 as D (6 bases). The CDR3 consists of 14 residues. The germline V and J ends were trimmed by 5 bases and 1 base, with 12 bases remaining between them. Germline loops: CDR1 SGHVS, CDR2 FNYEAQ. DNA of the CDR3: TGTGCCAGCAGCCAATTACAGGGTTCCTACGAGCAGTACTTC. It specifies CASSQLQGSYEQYF.

The V and J genes are TRBV19 and TRBJ2-1; D might be TRBD2 (5 bases). Trimming pared 3 bases from V and 0 bases from J, leaving 9 bases between. There are 15 residues in the CDR3. Germline V gene lookup returns CDR1 LNHDA and CDR2 SQIVND (reference sequence). In nucleotides, the CDR3 is TGTGCCAGTAGTATCAGCGGCAGCTCCTACAATGAGCAGTTCTTC. Its translation: CASSISGSSYNEQFF.

This clone was observed a single time. The gene calls are TRBV7-9 and TRBJ1-1; D is possibly TRBD1 (6 bases). CDR1 is SEHNR, CDR2 FQNEAQ, per germline (reference sequence). This CDR3 region has 12 residues. The ends were cut back, 5 bases at V and 6 bases at J, with 10 bases in the middle. The CDR3 loop reads CASSPQGSEAFF. The CDR3 nucleotides read TGTGCCAGCAGCCCACAGGGTTCTGAAGCTTTCTTT.

CDR3 sequence reads: CASRYRGKSNQPQHF. CDR3 coding DNA: TGTGCCAGCAGGTACAGGGGTAAAAGCAATCAGCCCCAGCATTTT. The V gene is TRBV28, the J gene TRBJ1-5, with 7 positions matching TRBD1. V lost 6 bases to trimming and J lost 1 base; unmatched junction nucleotides: 6. CDR3 size: 15 residues. CDR1 MDHEN and CDR2 SYDVKM come from the germline V gene. The whole variable domain, remainder taken from reference TRBV28 and TRBJ1-5, is DVKVTQSSRYLVKRTGEKVFLECVQDMDHENMFWYRQDPGLGLRLIYFSYDVKMKEKGDIPEGYSVSREKKERFSLILESASTNQTSMYLCASRYRGKSNQPQHFGDGTRLSIL.